This TCR beta chain was profiled in a study of somatic mutations in cytotoxic T cells in rheumatoid arthritis. Profiled with immunoSEQ multiplex PCR; TCRdb holds only in-frame clones, not every one. Altogether approximately 20,000 clones are present, approximately 80% being singletons, with the ten largest covering under 12%. The clonotype originates from a woman aged 45 to 65 in good health. The sequencing input was CD8+ T cells sorted from blood.

The CDR3 loop reads CASSLYEGGQETQYF. The CDR3 DNA sequence: TGTGCCAGCAGCCTCTACGAGGGAGGGCAAGAGACCCAGTACTTC. V gene TRBV9 combines with J gene TRBJ2-5; 7 nucleotides match TRBD2. Germline V gene lookup returns CDR1 SGDLS and CDR2 YYNGEE. V shed 4 bases and J 2 bases; nucleotides not matched to a gene: 8. The CDR3 loop spans 15 amino acids.